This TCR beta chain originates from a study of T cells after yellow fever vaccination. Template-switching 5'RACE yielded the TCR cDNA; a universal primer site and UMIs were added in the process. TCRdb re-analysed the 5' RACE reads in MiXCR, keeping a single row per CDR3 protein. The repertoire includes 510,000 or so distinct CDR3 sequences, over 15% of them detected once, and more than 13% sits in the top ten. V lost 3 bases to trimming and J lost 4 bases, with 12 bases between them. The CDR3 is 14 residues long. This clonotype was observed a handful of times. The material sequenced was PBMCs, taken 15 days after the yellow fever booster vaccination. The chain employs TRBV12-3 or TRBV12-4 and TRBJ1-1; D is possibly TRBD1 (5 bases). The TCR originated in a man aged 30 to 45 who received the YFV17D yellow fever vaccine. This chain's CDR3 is CASSFLGRGTEAFF. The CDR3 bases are TGTGCCAGCAGTTTCCTGGGGCGCGGCACTGAAGCTTTCTTT.